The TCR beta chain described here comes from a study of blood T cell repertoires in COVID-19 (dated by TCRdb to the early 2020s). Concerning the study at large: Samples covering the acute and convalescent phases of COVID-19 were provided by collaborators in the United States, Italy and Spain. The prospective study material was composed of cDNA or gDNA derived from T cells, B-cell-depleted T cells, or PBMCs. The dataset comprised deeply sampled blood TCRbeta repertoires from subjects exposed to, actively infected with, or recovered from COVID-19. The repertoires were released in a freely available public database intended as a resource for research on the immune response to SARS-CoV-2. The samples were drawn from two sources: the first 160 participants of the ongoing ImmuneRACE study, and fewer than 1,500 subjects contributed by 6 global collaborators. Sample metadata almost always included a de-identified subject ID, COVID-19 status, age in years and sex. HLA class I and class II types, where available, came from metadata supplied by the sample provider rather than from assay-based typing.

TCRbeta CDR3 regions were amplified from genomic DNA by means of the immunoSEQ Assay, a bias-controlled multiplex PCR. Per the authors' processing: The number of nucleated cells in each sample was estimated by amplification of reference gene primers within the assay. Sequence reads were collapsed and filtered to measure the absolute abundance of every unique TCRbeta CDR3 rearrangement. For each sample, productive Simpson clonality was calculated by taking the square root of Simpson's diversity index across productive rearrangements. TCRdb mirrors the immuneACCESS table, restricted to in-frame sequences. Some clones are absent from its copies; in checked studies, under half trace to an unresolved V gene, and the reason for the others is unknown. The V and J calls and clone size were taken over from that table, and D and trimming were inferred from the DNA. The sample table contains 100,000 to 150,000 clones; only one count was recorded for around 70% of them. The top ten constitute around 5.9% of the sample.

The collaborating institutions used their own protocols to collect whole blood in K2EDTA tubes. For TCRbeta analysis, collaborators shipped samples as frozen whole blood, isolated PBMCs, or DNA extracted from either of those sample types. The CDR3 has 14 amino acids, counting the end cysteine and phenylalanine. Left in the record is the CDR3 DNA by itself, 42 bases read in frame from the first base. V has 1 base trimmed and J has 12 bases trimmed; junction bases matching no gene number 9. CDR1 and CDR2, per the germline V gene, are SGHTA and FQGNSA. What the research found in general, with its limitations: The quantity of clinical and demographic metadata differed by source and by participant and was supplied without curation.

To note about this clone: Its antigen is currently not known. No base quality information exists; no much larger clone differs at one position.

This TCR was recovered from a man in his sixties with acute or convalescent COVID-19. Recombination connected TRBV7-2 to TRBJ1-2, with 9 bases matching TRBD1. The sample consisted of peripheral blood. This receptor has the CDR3 CASSLGGQGAPDTF. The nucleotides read TGTGCCAGCAGCTTAGGGGGACAGGGAGCTCCGGACACCTTC.